This T cell receptor beta chain was observed in a study of blood T cell repertoires in COVID-19. About the research overall: Sites in the United States, Italy and Spain provided acute and convalescent COVID-19 samples. T cells, B-cell-depleted T cells, or PBMCs provided the cDNA or gDNA that served as material.

In the original analysis: Reference gene primer amplification in the assay estimated nucleated cell counts. Assay used: immunoSEQ multiplex PCR; TCRdb lists only in-frame clones, some missing. Clone size and V and J calls were adopted from that table, with D and trimming inferred from the DNA. The profile shows around 270,000 clones, around 87% of them singletons. The CDR3 is 9 residues long. Trimming left V 8 bases short and J 4 bases short, with 4 bases between. Germline lookup yields CDR1 DFQATT and CDR2 SNEGSKA (reference sequence). The chain is built from TRBV20-1 and TRBJ2-3; no clear D gene. The receptor was isolated from a woman aged 55-70 years with COVID-19, enrolled during active disease. What was sequenced was peripheral blood. CDR3 DNA: TGCAGTCAGGCAGATACGCAGTATTTT. It encodes CSQADTQYF.